Below, 13 T cell receptor beta chains from the same sample are listed, as sequenced in a study of blood T cell repertoires in COVID-19. The assay was immunoSEQ multiplex PCR, and TCRdb's table has in-frame clones only and misses some. The table records tens of thousands of clones, roughly 89% of them present only once. Sequencing was performed on peripheral blood. These receptors all stem from a man aged 80 or over with acute or convalescent COVID-19.

The V gene is TRBV19, the J gene TRBJ2-1; 11 bases are a match to TRBD2. This CDR3 contains 15 residues. Unmatched junction bases numbered 7, after V lost 3 bases and J lost 9 bases. From germline, CDR1 is LNHDA and CDR2 SQIVND (reference sequence). The CDR3: CASSISGGAGGEQFF. DNA for the CDR3: TGTGCCAGTAGTATTAGCGGGGGGGCCGGCGGTGAGCAGTTCTTC.

The gene calls are TRBV28 and TRBJ1-1; 7 nucleotides align to TRBD1. The CDR3 has 13 residues. V lost 6 bases and J lost 9; bases outside the gene matches: 10. CDR1 MDHEN and CDR2 SYDVKM come from the germline V gene. CDR3: CASSGGGGAKAFF. The CDR3 DNA is TGTGCCAGCAGCGGTGGAGGGGGCGCAAAAGCTTTCTTT.

The chain combines TRBV3-1 (or the pseudogene TRBV3-2) with TRBJ2-7; tentatively, D is TRBD2 (7 bases). CDR1 is LGHDT and CDR2 is YNNKEL in the germline V gene (reference sequence). This CDR3 comprises 15 residues. V was pared by 0 bases and J by 7 bases, with 16 bases between. CDR3 DNA sequence: TGTGCCAGCAGCCAAGAACTAGCGCAAGGGGGGGAGCAGTACTTC. Translating it yields CASSQELAQGGEQYF.

This clone was seen a few times. The V and J genes are TRBV5-1 and TRBJ2-2; possibly TRBD2 for D (5 bases). Trimming took 5 bases from V and 0 from J, leaving 11 bases between them. Germline CDR1 is SGHRS and CDR2 is YFSETQ. This CDR3 is 15 amino acids long. The DNA for the CDR3 is TGCGCCAGCAGGTCTCTAGCAACGAACACCGGGGAGCTGTTTTTT. This encodes CASRSLATNTGELFF.

The V gene is TRBV4-1, the J gene TRBJ2-7, with D possibly TRBD1 on 6 matching bases. Trimming pared 1 base from V and 1 base from J, leaving 11 bases between. The germline V gene encodes CDR1 MGHRA and CDR2 YSYEKL. The CDR3 spans 15 residues. CDR3 sequence: CASSQGGQKSYEQYF. As DNA, the CDR3 is TGCGCCAGCAGCCAAGGGGGACAAAAGTCCTACGAGCAGTACTTC.

The V gene is TRBV24-1, the J gene TRBJ2-3; D may be TRBD2 (5 bases). The CDR3 length is 13 residues. Deletions cut 7 bases from V and 3 bases from J, with 10 bases between. Germline loops: CDR1 KGHDR, CDR2 SFDVKD. In DNA, the CDR3 is TGTGCCACCAGCGCATCGGGAACAGATACGCAGTATTTT. Its translation is CATSASGTDTQYF.

The rearrangement links TRBV3-1 (or the pseudogene TRBV3-2) to TRBJ2-2; D remains unclear. The CDR3 runs to 16 residues. CDR1 is LGHDT and CDR2 is YNNKEL in the germline V gene (reference sequence). Trimming shortened V by 0 bases and J by 6 bases, and 14 bases separated the two germline ends. Here the CDR3 DNA reads TGTGCCAGCAGCCAAGATTCCCGCGCTAGAGCCGGGGAGCTGTTTTTT. This encodes CASSQDSRARAGELFF.

The gene calls are TRBV28 and TRBJ1-5, with TRBD1 as a possible D gene (5 bases). The CDR3 runs to 14 residues. V lost 3 bases and J 7 bases, leaving 13 bases between the germline ends. Germline V CDR1 and CDR2: MDHEN, SYDVKM. The CDR3 protein is CASSFGGGQQPQHF. The DNA for the CDR3 is TGTGCCAGCAGTTTCGGGGGGGGTCAACAGCCCCAGCATTTT.

The J gene is TRBJ2-5, the V gene TRBV5-1, with TRBD2 matching over 7 bases. Germline V gene data show CDR1 as SGHRS and CDR2 as YFSETQ. Unmatched junction bases numbered 3, after V lost 0 bases and J lost 4 bases. The length of the CDR3 is 14 residues. The CDR3 reads CASSLERGGETQYF. CDR3 sequence (DNA): TGCGCCAGCAGCTTGGAGCGGGGAGGAGAGACCCAGTACTTC. Using reference TRBV5-1 and TRBJ2-5 for the parts outside the CDR3, the full variable domain is KAGVTQTPRYLIKTRGQQVTLSCSPISGHRSVSWYQQTPGQGLQFLFEYFSETQRNKGNFPGRFSGRQFSNSRSEMNVSTLELGDSALYLCASSLERGGETQYFGPGTRLLVL.

The chain recombines TRBV19 with TRBJ1-1; a weak D match, TRBD1 (6 bases). There are 15 residues in the CDR3. The V end was cut by 9 bases, the J end by 0 bases, with 17 bases between. Germline V gene data show CDR1 as LNHDA and CDR2 as SQIVND (reference sequence). Written as DNA, the CDR3 is TGTGCCAGCCTTCGCGAAGGGACACTGAACACTGAAGCTTTCTTT. Its translation: CASLREGTLNTEAFF.

This clone was detected only a few times. The CDR3 bases are TGCGCCAGCAGCTTGCAGGCCGCCAGCACAGATACGCAGTATTTT. Translated, it gives CASSLQAASTDTQYF. This chain joins TRBV5-1 and TRBJ2-3; no clear D. Germline V gives CDR1 SGHRS, CDR2 YFSETQ. The germline V and J ends were trimmed by 1 base and 0 bases, with 9 bases remaining between them. The CDR3 is made up of 15 amino acids. The variable domain in full, completed from reference TRBV5-1 and TRBJ2-3, reads KAGVTQTPRYLIKTRGQQVTLSCSPISGHRSVSWYQQTPGQGLQFLFEYFSETQRNKGNFPGRFSGRQFSNSRSEMNVSTLELGDSALYLCASSLQAASTDTQYFGPGTRLTVL.

The V and J genes are TRBV21-1 and TRBJ2-7; the D call TRBD1 from the table was never checked on the DNA. TRBV21-1 is tagged as a pseudogene. The CDR3 totals 17 residues. The CDR3 sequence is CASSAVNRGHKKFEQYF. The DNA for the CDR3 is TGTGCCAGCAGCGCCGTAAACAGGGGCCATAAGAAATTCGAGCAGTACTTC.

The CDR3 DNA reads TGTGCCAGCAGTCCCATTACAGGGGTAGCTCAGCCCCAGCATTTT. It is translated as CASSPITGVAQPQHF. The chain carries TRBV6-5 and TRBJ1-5, with TRBD1 identical over 7 bases. CDR3 length: 15 amino acids. Germline trimming cut 5 bases from V and 6 bases from J; bases unmatched to any gene: 10. Germline loops: CDR1 MNHEY, CDR2 SVGAGI.